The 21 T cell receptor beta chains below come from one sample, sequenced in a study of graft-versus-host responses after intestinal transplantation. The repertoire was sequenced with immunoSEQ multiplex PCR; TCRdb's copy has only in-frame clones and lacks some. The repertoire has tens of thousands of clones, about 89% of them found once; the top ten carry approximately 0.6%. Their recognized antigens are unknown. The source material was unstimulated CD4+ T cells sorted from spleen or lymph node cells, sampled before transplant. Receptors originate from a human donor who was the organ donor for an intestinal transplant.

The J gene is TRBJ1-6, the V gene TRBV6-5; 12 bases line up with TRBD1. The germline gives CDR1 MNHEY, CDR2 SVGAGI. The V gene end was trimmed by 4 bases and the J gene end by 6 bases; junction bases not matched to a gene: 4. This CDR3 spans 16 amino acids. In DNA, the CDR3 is TGTGCCAGCAGTTTGGGGACAGGGGGCTTTAATTCACCCCTCCACTTT. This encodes CASSLGTGGFNSPLHF.

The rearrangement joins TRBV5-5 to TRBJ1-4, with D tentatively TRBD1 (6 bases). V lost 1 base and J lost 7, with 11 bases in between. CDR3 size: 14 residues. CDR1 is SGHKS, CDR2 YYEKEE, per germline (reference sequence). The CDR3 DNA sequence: TGTGCCAGCAGCTTGCAAGCCAGGGGTGAAAAACTGTTTTTT. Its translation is CASSLQARGEKLFF.

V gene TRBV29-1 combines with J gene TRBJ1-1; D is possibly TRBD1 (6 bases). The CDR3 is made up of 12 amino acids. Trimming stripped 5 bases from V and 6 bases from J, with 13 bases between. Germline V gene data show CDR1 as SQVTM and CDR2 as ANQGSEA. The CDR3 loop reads CSVSRGTPEAFF. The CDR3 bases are TGCAGCGTTTCCAGGGGAACCCCTGAAGCTTTCTTT.

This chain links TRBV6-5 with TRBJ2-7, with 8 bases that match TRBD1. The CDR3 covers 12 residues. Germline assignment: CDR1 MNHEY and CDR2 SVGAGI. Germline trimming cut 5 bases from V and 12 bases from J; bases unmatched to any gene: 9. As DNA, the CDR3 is TGTGCCAGCAGTCAACAGGGGGACAGACGGTACTTC. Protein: CASSQQGDRRYF.

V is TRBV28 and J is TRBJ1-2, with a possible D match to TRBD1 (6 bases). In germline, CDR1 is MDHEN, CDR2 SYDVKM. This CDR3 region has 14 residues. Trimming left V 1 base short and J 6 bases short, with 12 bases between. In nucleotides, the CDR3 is TGTGCCAGCAGTTTATTGAGGGGGGGCGATGGCTACACCTTC. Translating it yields CASSLLRGGDGYTF.

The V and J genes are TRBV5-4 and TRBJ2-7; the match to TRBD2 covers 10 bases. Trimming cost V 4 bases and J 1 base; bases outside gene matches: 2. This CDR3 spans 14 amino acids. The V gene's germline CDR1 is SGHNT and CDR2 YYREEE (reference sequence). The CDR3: CASSPGLASYEQYF. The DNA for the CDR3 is TGTGCCAGCAGCCCGGGACTAGCGTCCTACGAGCAGTACTTC.

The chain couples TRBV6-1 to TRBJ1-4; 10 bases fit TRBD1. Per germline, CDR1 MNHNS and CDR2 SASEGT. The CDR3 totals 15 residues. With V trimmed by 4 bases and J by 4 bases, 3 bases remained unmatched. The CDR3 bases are TGTGCCAGCAGTGGAAGGACAGGGGGTAATGAAAAACTGTTTTTT. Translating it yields CASSGRTGGNEKLFF.

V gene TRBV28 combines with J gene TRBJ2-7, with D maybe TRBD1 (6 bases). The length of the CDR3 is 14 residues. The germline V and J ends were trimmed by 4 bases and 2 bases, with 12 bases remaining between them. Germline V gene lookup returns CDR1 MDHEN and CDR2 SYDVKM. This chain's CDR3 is CASSSTGPPYEQYF. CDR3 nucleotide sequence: TGTGCCAGCAGTTCGACAGGACCACCCTACGAGCAGTACTTC.

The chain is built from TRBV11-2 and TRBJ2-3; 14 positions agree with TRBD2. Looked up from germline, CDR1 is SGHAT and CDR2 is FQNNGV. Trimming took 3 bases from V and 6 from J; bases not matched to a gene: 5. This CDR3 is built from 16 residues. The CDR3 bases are TGTGCCAGCAGCTTCGGGACTAGCGGGAGAAGGGATACGCAGTATTTT. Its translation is CASSFGTSGRRDTQYF.

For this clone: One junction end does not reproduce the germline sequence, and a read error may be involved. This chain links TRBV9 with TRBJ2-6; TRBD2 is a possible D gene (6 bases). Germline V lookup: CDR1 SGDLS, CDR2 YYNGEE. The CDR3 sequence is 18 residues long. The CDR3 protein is CASSVGGGLDSGANALTF. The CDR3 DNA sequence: TGTGCCAGCAGCGTAGGTGGGGGACTCGACTCTGGGGCCAACGCCCTGACTTTC.

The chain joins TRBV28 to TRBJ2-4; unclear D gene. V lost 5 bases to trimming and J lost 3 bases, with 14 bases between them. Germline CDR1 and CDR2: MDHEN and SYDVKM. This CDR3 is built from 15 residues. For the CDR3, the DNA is TGTGCCAGCAGTCCCCTAGGAGACGGCAAAAACATTCAGTACTTC. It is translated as CASSPLGDGKNIQYF. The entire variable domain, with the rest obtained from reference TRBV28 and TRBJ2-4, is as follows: DVKVTQSSRYLVKRTGEKVFLECVQDMDHENMFWYRQDPGLGLRLIYFSYDVKMKEKGDIPEGYSVSREKKERFSLILESASTNQTSMYLCASSPLGDGKNIQYFGAGTRLSVL.

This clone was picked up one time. The CDR3 is CASSLPSGSFYEQYF. The DNA for the CDR3 is TGTGCCAGCAGTCTCCCTAGCGGGAGTTTTTACGAGCAGTACTTC. This chain uses TRBV28 with TRBJ2-5, with 10 bases that match TRBD2. Gene TRBJ2-7 matches the end of the DNA better, so the J call may be wrong. Germline V gene lookup returns CDR1 MDHEN and CDR2 SYDVKM. The CDR3 is 15 residues long.

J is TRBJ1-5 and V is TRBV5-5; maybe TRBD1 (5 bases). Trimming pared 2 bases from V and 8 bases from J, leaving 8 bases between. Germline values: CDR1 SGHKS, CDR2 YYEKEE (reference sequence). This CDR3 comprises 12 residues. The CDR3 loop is CASSFQGEPQHF. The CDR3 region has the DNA TGTGCCAGCAGCTTCCAAGGGGAGCCCCAGCATTTT.

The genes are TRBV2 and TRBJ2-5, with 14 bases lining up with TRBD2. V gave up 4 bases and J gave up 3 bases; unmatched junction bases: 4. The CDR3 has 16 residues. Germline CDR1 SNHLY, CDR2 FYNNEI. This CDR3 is CASSARLAGGEETQYF. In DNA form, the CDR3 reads TGTGCCAGCAGTGCCCGACTAGCGGGAGGGGAAGAGACCCAGTACTTC.

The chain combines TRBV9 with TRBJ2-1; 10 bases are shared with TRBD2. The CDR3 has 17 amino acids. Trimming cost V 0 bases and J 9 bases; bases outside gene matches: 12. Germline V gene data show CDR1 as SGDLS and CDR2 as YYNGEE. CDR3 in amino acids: CASSVVSGAGGPGEQFF. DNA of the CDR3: TGTGCCAGCAGCGTAGTAAGTGGAGCGGGAGGGCCTGGTGAGCAGTTCTTC. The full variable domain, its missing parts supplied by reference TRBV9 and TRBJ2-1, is DSGVTQTPKHLITATGQRVTLRCSPRSGDLSVYWYQQSLDQGLQFLIQYYNGEERAKGNILERFSAQQFPDLHSELNLSSLELGDSALYFCASSVVSGAGGPGEQFFGPGTRLTVL.

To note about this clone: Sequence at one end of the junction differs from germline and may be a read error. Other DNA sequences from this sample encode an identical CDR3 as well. CDR3 sequence: CASSLDRLTGNTIYF. CDR3 sequence (DNA): TGTGCCAGCAGCTTAGACAGGCTCACTGGGAACACCATATATTTT. The V gene is TRBV11-2, the J gene TRBJ1-3; no reliable D call. CDR3 size: 15 residues. Germline V gives CDR1 SGHAT, CDR2 FQNNGV.

CDR3 in DNA: TGTGCCAGCAGCTCCAGCGAGGAGGCACGTAACTATGGCTACACCTTC. Amino acids: CASSSSEEARNYGYTF. The chain carries TRBV21-1 and TRBJ1-2. TRBV21-1 has pseudogene status. CDR3 size: 16 residues.

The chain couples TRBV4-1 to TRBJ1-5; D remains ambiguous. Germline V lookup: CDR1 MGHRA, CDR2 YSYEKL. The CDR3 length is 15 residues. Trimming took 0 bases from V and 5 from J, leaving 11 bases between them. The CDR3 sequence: CASSQEGYGDQPQHF. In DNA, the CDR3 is TGCGCCAGCAGCCAAGAGGGGTACGGGGATCAGCCCCAGCATTTT.

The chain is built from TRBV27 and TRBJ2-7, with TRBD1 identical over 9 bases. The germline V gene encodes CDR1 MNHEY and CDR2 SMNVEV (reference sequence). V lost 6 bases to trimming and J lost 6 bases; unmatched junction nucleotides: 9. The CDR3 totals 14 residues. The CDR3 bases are TGTGCCAGCAGGTGGGGGACAGGGACATCCGAGCAGTACTTC. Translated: CASRWGTGTSEQYF.

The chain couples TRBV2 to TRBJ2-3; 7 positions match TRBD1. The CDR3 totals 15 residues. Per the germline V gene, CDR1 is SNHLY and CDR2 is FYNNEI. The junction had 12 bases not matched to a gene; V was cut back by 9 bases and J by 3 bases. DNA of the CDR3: TGTGCCAGTGATATACAGGGGTTCGGAACAGATACGCAGTATTTT. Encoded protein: CASDIQGFGTDTQYF.

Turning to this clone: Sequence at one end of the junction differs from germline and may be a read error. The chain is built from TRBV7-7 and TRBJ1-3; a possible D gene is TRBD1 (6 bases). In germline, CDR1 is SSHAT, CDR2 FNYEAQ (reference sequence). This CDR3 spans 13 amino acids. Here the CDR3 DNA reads TGTGCTAGCAGCCCCGACAGGGGAAACACCATATATTTT. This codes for CASSPDRGNTIYF. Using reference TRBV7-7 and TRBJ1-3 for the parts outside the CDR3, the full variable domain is GAGVSQSPRYKVTKRGQDVTLRCDPISSHATLYWYQQALGQGPEFLTYFNYEAQPDKSGLPSDRFSAERPEGSISTLTIQRTEQRDSAMYRCASSPDRGNTIYFGEGSWLTVV.